Below are 9 T cell receptor beta chains sequenced from a single sample in a study of T cell responses to AZD1222 COVID-19 vaccine (dated by TCRdb to 2020 to 2023). The sample's time point, from its label and the paper: baseline before first vaccination. The library relied on the immunoSEQ multiplex PCR assay. TCRdb's version of the immuneACCESS table is confined to in-frame rearrangements and falls short of the full clone set. An unresolved V gene accounts for under half of the shortfall where checked; the remainder is of unknown origin. This sample gives some 110,000 clones in total; around 94% of them show up just once. The ten most abundant clones make up 1.5% to 2% of the sample. The material sequenced was peripheral blood, taken on day 0 of AZD1222 vaccination. All receptors derive from an adult in good health.

This rearrangement joins TRBV30 to TRBJ1-6, with a weak D call TRBD1 (5 bases). The germline V gene encodes CDR1 GTSNPN and CDR2 SVGIG (reference sequence). The CDR3 loop spans 14 amino acids. With 4 bases removed from V and 7 bases from J, the gap between germline ends came to 14 bases. DNA of the CDR3: TGTGCCTGGACAGGGCTCGGAGGGAATTCACCCCTCCACTTT. Encoded protein: CAWTGLGGNSPLHF.

V is TRBV30 and J is TRBJ1-3; no firm D call. This CDR3 region has 14 residues. V lost 0 bases and J 4 bases, leaving 10 bases between the germline ends. The V gene's germline CDR1 is GTSNPN and CDR2 SVGIG (reference sequence). The CDR3 here is CAWSVAGWGNTIYF. DNA for the CDR3: TGTGCCTGGAGTGTAGCTGGGTGGGGAAACACCATATATTTT.

The chain has TRBV18 and TRBJ2-2; perhaps D is TRBD1 or TRBD2 (6 bases each). V was clipped by 2 bases and J by 2 bases, with 12 bases between them. The CDR3 runs 16 residues. Germline CDR1 and CDR2: KGHSH and LQKENI. The CDR3 nucleotides are TGTGCCAGCTCACCATCCGGGGGCGGTAACACCGGGGAGCTGTTTTTT. Protein sequence: CASSPSGGGNTGELFF.

The genes are TRBV6-2 or TRBV6-3 and TRBJ1-2; maybe TRBD1 (5 bases). The CDR3 spans 12 residues. Trimming shortened V by 6 bases and J by 4 bases, and 9 bases separated the two germline ends. CDR1 is MNHEY and CDR2 is SVGEGT in the germline V gene. CDR3 in amino acids: CASSQGLYGYTF. CDR3 in DNA: TGTGCCAGCAGCCAGGGTCTCTATGGCTACACCTTC.

This chain links TRBV12-3 or TRBV12-4 with TRBJ1-1, with 9 bases matching TRBD1. This CDR3 spans 13 amino acids. Losses at the gene ends were 2 bases for V and 9 bases for J; bases not matched to a gene: 4. CDR3 amino acids: CASSLRGQGKAFF. CDR3 DNA: TGTGCCAGCAGTTTACGGGGACAGGGTAAAGCTTTCTTT.

The CDR3 is CASSLLTQGWANEKLFF. CDR3 in DNA: TGTGCCAGTAGTTTGCTTACTCAGGGTTGGGCTAATGAAAAACTGTTTTTT. This chain uses TRBV19 with TRBJ1-4, with a weak D call TRBD1 (5 bases). V lost 5 bases and J 3 bases, leaving 19 bases between the germline ends. The CDR3 has 17 amino acids. In germline, CDR1 is LNHDA, CDR2 SQIVND (reference sequence).

This chain links TRBV11-3 with TRBJ1-1; a weak D match, TRBD1 (5 bases). Trimming removed 5 bases at V and 1 base at J, with 11 bases between. The CDR3 covers 14 residues. The germline CDR1 and CDR2 sequences are SGHNT and YENEEA. The CDR3 loop is CASSRGGGNTEAFF. DNA for the CDR3: TGTGCCAGCAGCCGTGGGGGAGGGAACACTGAAGCTTTCTTT.

The chain combines TRBV3-1 (or the pseudogene TRBV3-2) with TRBJ1-6, with no clear D. V lost 3 bases, J lost 6 bases, and 0 bases lay in between. Germline CDR1 LGHDT, CDR2 YNNKEL (reference sequence). This CDR3 has 11 residues. CDR3 protein: CASSHNSPLHF. The CDR3 DNA follows: TGTGCCAGCAGCCATAATTCACCCCTCCACTTT.

This sequence joins TRBV27 and TRBJ2-1; 10 bases are shared with TRBD1. Germline V gene data show CDR1 as MNHEY and CDR2 as SMNVEV (reference sequence). V trimming: 4 bases; J trimming: 6 bases; junction bases outside the gene matches: 6. CDR3 size: 15 residues. The CDR3 DNA sequence: TGTGCCAGCAGTTCGGGACAGGGGTTCGTCAATGAGCAGTTCTTC. Protein sequence: CASSSGQGFVNEQFF.